Following are 26 T cell receptor beta chains from one sample sequenced in a study of cytomegalovirus exposure and HLA in healthy donors. The study ran its PCR with 60 Vbeta and 13 Jbeta primers. TCRdb's table, derived via immunoSEQ multiplex PCR, lists solely in-frame clones and lacks some. The sample lists 150,000 to 200,000 clones, approximately 71% occurring once. The sequenced sample was PBMCs. These receptors were taken from a man aged 25 to 40 in good health and CMV-seropositive.

This rearrangement joins TRBV27 to TRBJ1-2; D may be TRBD1 (5 bases). Trimming cost V 5 bases and J 0 bases, with 16 bases left between them. Germline CDR1 MNHEY, CDR2 SMNVEV (reference sequence). The CDR3 sequence is 16 residues long. CDR3 sequence: CASSAAGLGPNYGYTF. As DNA, the CDR3 is TGTGCCAGCAGTGCGGCGGGACTCGGGCCTAACTATGGCTACACCTTC.

This chain uses TRBV28 with TRBJ2-6; D is perhaps TRBD2 (9 bases). CDR1 is MDHEN, CDR2 SYDVKM, per germline. The CDR3 spans 22 residues. V lost 5 bases and J lost 0, with 29 bases in between. The CDR3 is CASSTQGEGGGRGSSGANVLTF. The CDR3 DNA reads TGTGCCAGCAGTACACAGGGGGAGGGTGGCGGGAGGGGGAGCTCTGGGGCCAACGTCCTGACTTTC.

The CDR3 DNA is TGTGCCAGCAGCGCTCCATCCGGAGGCGAACAGCTTAGCGGGAGCCAAACCCGAGAGACCCAGTACTTC. Translated: CASSAPSGGEQLSGSQTRETQYF. The chain carries TRBV9 and TRBJ2-5; 9 bases map to TRBD2. V dropped 3 bases and J dropped 4; count of bases not matched to a gene: 31. CDR3 length equals 23 residues. The germline gives CDR1 SGDLS, CDR2 YYNGEE.

V gene TRBV7-9 combines with J gene TRBJ1-2; 12 bases line up with TRBD1. The CDR3 is made up of 16 amino acids. Germline CDR1 and CDR2: SEHNR and FQNEAQ (reference sequence). After removal of 5 bases from V and 8 bases from J, the junction contained 12 bases not matched to a gene. CDR3 bases: TGTGCCAGCAGCGTAGGCCCGGGACAGGGGGCGTACGGCTACACCTTC. As protein: CASSVGPGQGAYGYTF.

The chain is built from TRBV5-1 and TRBJ2-3, with D possibly matching TRBD2 (6 bases). The CDR3 runs to 16 residues. Trimming removed 4 bases at V and 0 bases at J, with 15 bases between. Germline V gene lookup returns CDR1 SGHRS and CDR2 YFSETQ. CDR3 in DNA: TGCGCCAGCAGCGGCATCCTAGCGTCGAGCACAGATACGCAGTATTTT. Translation gives CASSGILASSTDTQYF.

Many counts were recorded for this clone. The chain has TRBV30 and TRBJ1-1; D is uncertain. The CDR3 consists of 15 residues. The germline CDR1 and CDR2 sequences are GTSNPN and SVGIG (reference sequence). V was trimmed by 0 bases and J by 4 bases, leaving 15 bases between them. The CDR3 region is CAWSVYAGYGTEAFF. The CDR3 bases are TGTGCCTGGAGTGTCTATGCGGGGTATGGCACTGAAGCTTTCTTT. Based on the CDR3 plus reference TRBV30 and TRBJ1-1, the full variable domain is SQTIHQWPATLVQPVGSPLSLECTVEGTSNPNLYWYRQAAGRGLQLLFYSVGIGQISSEVPQNLSASRPQDRQFILSSKKLLLSDSGFYLCAWSVYAGYGTEAFFGQGTRLTVV.

The chain has TRBV27 and TRBJ1-1; TRBD1 aligns across 10 bases. Germline loops: CDR1 MNHEY, CDR2 SMNVEV (reference sequence). V was clipped by 2 bases and J by 4 bases; unmatched bases: 10. The CDR3 loop spans 17 amino acids. CDR3 residues: CASSLTTGGNWITEAFF. The CDR3 DNA sequence: TGTGCCAGCAGTTTAACGACAGGGGGCAATTGGATCACTGAAGCTTTCTTT.

V and J are TRBV5-6 and TRBJ1-1, with 7 bases fitting TRBD1. Trimming at V came to 3 bases and at J to 4 bases, leaving 9 bases not matched to a gene. Germline CDR1 reads SGHDT; CDR2 reads YYEEEE. This CDR3 is 15 amino acids long. Written as DNA, the CDR3 is TGTGCCAGCAGCTGGCGACAGGGAAAGTTCACTGAAGCTTTCTTT. This encodes CASSWRQGKFTEAFF.

This chain connects TRBV30 to TRBJ2-1, with D uncertain. CDR1 is GTSNPN, CDR2 SVGIG, per germline (reference sequence). The length of the CDR3 is 13 residues. V lost 3 bases to trimming and J lost 0 bases, with 6 bases between them. The CDR3 protein is CAWSSSSYNEQFF. The CDR3 nucleotides read TGTGCCTGGAGCTCGAGCTCCTACAATGAGCAGTTCTTC.

This chain connects TRBV4-1 to TRBJ2-1; TRBD2 might be the D (6 bases). The V gene's germline CDR1 is MGHRA and CDR2 YSYEKL. The ends were cut back, 6 bases at V and 0 bases at J, with 15 bases in the middle. CDR3 length: 16 amino acids. CDR3 sequence reads: CASSEGGKSSYNEQFF. The CDR3 region has the DNA TGCGCCAGCAGTGAAGGCGGGAAGAGCTCCTACAATGAGCAGTTCTTC.

V and J are TRBV6-5 and TRBJ1-5, with D unresolved. Trimming shortened V by 6 bases and J by 6 bases, and 12 bases separated the two germline ends. The CDR3 is 13 residues long. Germline V CDR1 and CDR2: MNHEY, SVGAGI. As DNA, the CDR3 is TGTGCCAGCAGCGACACTAGCGGTCAGCCCCAGCATTTT. Translation: CASSDTSGQPQHF.

V is TRBV2 and J is TRBJ2-1; 9 positions agree with TRBD2. The CDR3 is made up of 16 amino acids. J lost 4 bases, V lost 6 bases, and 10 bases had no gene match. Germline assignment: CDR1 SNHLY and CDR2 FYNNEI. The CDR3 loop reads CASSAPGLAGYNEQFF. The CDR3 region has the DNA TGTGCCAGCAGCGCCCCGGGACTAGCAGGATACAATGAGCAGTTCTTC.

V and J are TRBV9 and TRBJ2-1, with 15 bases lining up with TRBD2. The germline V gene has CDR1 SGDLS and CDR2 YYNGEE. The length of the CDR3 is 18 residues. V lost 3 bases and J lost 5; bases outside the gene matches: 9. DNA for the CDR3: TGTGCCAGCAGCGACGGACTAGCGGGAGGGCCACAGAACAATGAGCAGTTCTTC. It translates to CASSDGLAGGPQNNEQFF.

This chain links TRBV5-4 with TRBJ2-3; a possible D gene is TRBD1 (5 bases). The V end lost 0 bases, the J end lost 2 bases, and 10 bases lay between the germline ends. The germline gives CDR1 SGHNT, CDR2 YYREEE (reference sequence). The CDR3 totals 15 residues. CDR3 amino acids: CASSLGGRYTDTQYF. DNA of the CDR3: TGTGCCAGCAGCTTGGGGGGCAGGTACACAGATACGCAGTATTTT.

The genes are TRBV30 and TRBJ2-3, with D hard to call. V shed 2 bases and J shed 3 bases, with 6 bases lying between them. Germline V gene lookup returns CDR1 GTSNPN and CDR2 SVGIG (reference sequence). The CDR3 runs to 12 residues. As DNA, the CDR3 is TGTGCCTGGAGTCTTCAGACAGATACGCAGTATTTT. Its translation: CAWSLQTDTQYF.

This chain uses TRBV5-4 with TRBJ2-7; D unclear. Deletions cut 0 bases from V and 8 bases from J, with 6 bases between. Germline V lookup: CDR1 SGHNT, CDR2 YYREEE (reference sequence). This CDR3 spans 11 amino acids. CDR3 DNA sequence: TGTGCCAGCAGCTTGGCCCAAAAGCAGTACTTC. Its protein product is CASSLAQKQYF.

The chain carries TRBV6-1 and TRBJ1-2; D unclear. V was pared by 4 bases and J by 0 bases, with 12 bases between. Germline-derived CDR1 and CDR2 are MNHNS and SASEGT. There are 15 residues in the CDR3. The DNA for the CDR3 is TGTGCCAGCAGTGCGGGATCAGAAGCTAACTATGGCTACACCTTC. This translates into CASSAGSEANYGYTF.

The chain couples TRBV6-1 to TRBJ1-1, with D maybe TRBD1 (5 bases). The germline V gene encodes CDR1 MNHNS and CDR2 SASEGT. CDR3 length: 12 amino acids. V was cut by 6 bases and J by 1 base, with 6 bases left in between. As DNA, the CDR3 is TGTGCCAGCAGGGACAAGAACACTGAAGCTTTCTTT. It encodes CASRDKNTEAFF.

The chain is built from TRBV11-2 and TRBJ2-5; TRBD1 agrees at 9 bases. This CDR3 has 14 amino acids. Germline CDR1 is SGHAT and CDR2 is FQNNGV. V gave up 6 bases and J gave up 4 bases; unmatched junction bases: 6. In nucleotides, the CDR3 is TGTGCCAGCAGGGACACAGGGGGCCGAGAGACCCAGTACTTC. This translates into CASRDTGGRETQYF. The full variable domain, completed using reference TRBV11-2 and TRBJ2-5, is EAGVAQSPRYKIIEKRQSVAFWCNPISGHATLYWYQQILGQGPKLLIQFQNNGVVDDSQLPKDRFSAERLKGVDSTLKIQPAKLEDSAVYLCASRDTGGRETQYFGPGTRLLVL.

The chain carries TRBV18 and TRBJ1-1; D is possibly TRBD1 (6 bases). Looked up from germline, CDR1 is KGHSH and CDR2 is LQKENI. V was clipped by 0 bases and J by 1 base, with 6 bases between them. The CDR3 spans 14 residues. CDR3 residues: CASSPPDRNTEAFF. CDR3 in DNA: TGTGCCAGCTCACCACCGGACAGGAACACTGAAGCTTTCTTT. Looking up the rest from reference TRBV18 and TRBJ1-1 gives the full variable domain: NAGVMQNPRHLVRRRGQEARLRCSPMKGHSHVYWYRQLPEEGLKFMVYLQKENIIDESGMPKERFSAEFPKEGPSILRIQQVVRGDSAAYFCASSPPDRNTEAFFGQGTRLTVV.

This chain connects TRBV27 to TRBJ1-2, with a tentative D call TRBD1 (6 bases). The CDR3 length is 15 residues. Germline lookup yields CDR1 MNHEY and CDR2 SMNVEV (reference sequence). The V and J ends lost 5 bases and 4 bases respectively, with 17 bases between them. DNA for the CDR3: TGTGCCAGCAGTGCGCTACACGACAGGCCCTATGGCTACACCTTC. This sequence encodes CASSALHDRPYGYTF.

The V call is TRBV10-3, the J call TRBJ2-1; TRBD2 agrees at 13 bases. The trim removed 5 bases at V and 4 bases at J, leaving 2 bases unmatched. This CDR3 spans 15 amino acids. Germline V gives CDR1 ENHRY, CDR2 SYGVKD. The CDR3 region is CAISPGLAGYNEQFF. DNA for the CDR3: TGTGCCATCAGTCCGGGACTAGCGGGGTACAATGAGCAGTTCTTC.

The chain recombines TRBV7-8 with TRBJ2-3; the D is unclear. Germline V lookup: CDR1 SGHVS, CDR2 FQNEAQ. The CDR3 loop spans 16 amino acids. V was clipped by 5 bases and J by 5 bases, with 20 bases between them. DNA for the CDR3: TGTGCCAGCAGCGCCCAGGCTCTTACCGTTGGAGATACGCAGTATTTT. Amino acids: CASSAQALTVGDTQYF. The variable domain in full, completed from reference TRBV7-8 and TRBJ2-3, reads GAGVSQSPRYKVAKRGQDVALRCDPISGHVSLFWYQQALGQGPEFLTYFQNEAQLDKSGLPSDRFFAERPEGSVSTLKIQRTQQEDSAVYLCASSAQALTVGDTQYFGPGTRLTVL.

V and J are TRBV29-1 and TRBJ2-1; a possible D gene is TRBD2 (5 bases). Trimming shortened V by 6 bases and J by 10 bases, and 22 bases separated the two germline ends. This CDR3 has 14 residues. Germline V gene lookup returns CDR1 SQVTM and CDR2 ANQGSEA. CDR3 amino acids: CSVDLGGLQLEQFF. For the CDR3, the DNA is TGCAGCGTGGATTTGGGCGGGTTACAGTTGGAGCAGTTCTTC.

The chain links TRBV10-1 to TRBJ2-5; D may be TRBD1 (8 bases). The DNA end lines up better with TRBJ2-7; the J call may be wrong. This CDR3 comprises 15 residues. Germline CDR1 is WNHNN and CDR2 is SYGVQD (reference sequence). The CDR3 reads CASSTGGGPRDEQYF. DNA of the CDR3: TGCGCCAGCAGCACAGGGGGGGGCCCGAGGGACGAGCAGTACTTC.

This clone was counted a few times. This chain links TRBV25-1 with TRBJ1-2; D is perhaps TRBD1 (6 bases). The CDR3 is 14 amino acids. V was clipped by 1 base and J by 4 bases, with 10 bases between them. Looked up from germline, CDR1 is MGHDK and CDR2 is SYGVNS. CDR3 DNA sequence: TGTGCCAGCAGTGAATTGCAGGGGCCCTATGGCTACACCTTC. It specifies CASSELQGPYGYTF.